Presented here are 31 T cell receptor beta chains from one specimen sequenced in a study of blood T cells in healthy people across ages. With a J-beta primer mix and a sample-barcoded 5' primer, a second PCR ran roughly 6 to 11 cycles. TCRdb ran MiXCR on the 5' RACE reads and lists one entry per CDR3 protein. Of 650,000 to 800,000 distinct CDR3 sequences in the sample, about 42% were seen once. The material sequenced was blood. The receptors shown here come from a man aged 55-75 years in good health.

V usage is TRBV29-1 and J usage is TRBJ2-1; TRBD2 matches 8 bases. Trimming took 4 bases from V and 3 from J; bases not matched to a gene: 5. Germline V CDR1 and CDR2: SQVTM, ANQGSEA. This CDR3 is 14 amino acids long. The CDR3 is CSVVELADYNEQFF. In nucleotides, the CDR3 is TGCAGCGTTGTAGAACTAGCGGACTACAATGAGCAGTTCTTC.

V gene TRBV30 combines with J gene TRBJ1-4, with D possibly TRBD1 on 6 matching bases. The CDR3 contains 14 residues. Trimming cost V 3 bases and J 3 bases, with 11 bases left between them. Germline assignment: CDR1 GTSNPN and CDR2 SVGIG (reference sequence). This CDR3 is CAWRQQGANEKLFF. The DNA of the CDR3 is TGTGCCTGGAGGCAACAGGGTGCTAATGAAAAACTGTTTTTT.

The chain has TRBV28 and TRBJ1-2, with D tentatively TRBD1 (5 bases). The germline CDR1 and CDR2 sequences are MDHEN and SYDVKM. Trimming took 5 bases from V and 7 from J, leaving 11 bases between them. The CDR3 runs 12 residues. The CDR3 DNA reads TGTGCCAGCAGTCTTCGTCAGGGTGGCTACACCTTC. Residues: CASSLRQGGYTF.

The chain combines TRBV6-1 with TRBJ2-4; TRBD1 is a possible D gene (5 bases). Germline values: CDR1 MNHNS, CDR2 SASEGT. Trimming took off 4 bases at V and 0 bases at J, with 13 bases between the two ends. The CDR3 extends over 16 amino acids. CDR3 in amino acids: CASSVAGILAKNIQYF. CDR3 in DNA: TGTGCCAGCAGTGTAGCAGGGATTCTAGCCAAAAACATTCAGTACTTC.

This chain links TRBV7-6 with TRBJ2-7, with TRBD1 matching over 7 bases. V lost 2 bases to trimming and J lost 5 bases; unmatched junction nucleotides: 12. Per the germline V gene, CDR1 is SGHVS and CDR2 is FNYEAQ. This CDR3 has 16 amino acids. DNA of the CDR3: TGTGCCAGCAGCTTATTTGCAAGACAGGGCTCGGACGAGCAGTACTTC. As protein: CASSLFARQGSDEQYF. The entire variable domain, with the rest obtained from reference TRBV7-6 and TRBJ2-7, is as follows: GAGVSQSPRYKVTKRGQDVALRCDPISGHVSLYWYRQALGQGPEFLTYFNYEAQQDKSGLPNDRFSAERPEGSISTLTIQRTEQRDSAMYRCASSLFARQGSDEQYFGPGTRLTVT.

The V gene is TRBV7-8, the J gene TRBJ2-5, with 8 bases fitting TRBD2. The CDR3 sequence is 15 residues long. With 2 bases clipped from V and 2 bases from J, the junction kept 4 bases outside the gene matches. Germline CDR1 and CDR2: SGHVS and FQNEAQ. Here the CDR3 DNA reads TGTGCCAGCAGCTTAAAGGGACTAGAGCAAGAGACCCAGTACTTC. Amino acids: CASSLKGLEQETQYF.

The chain recombines TRBV2 with TRBJ2-1; 9 bases are a match to TRBD2. The CDR3 has 16 residues. Germline loops: CDR1 SNHLY, CDR2 FYNNEI. V gave up 6 bases and J gave up 4 bases; unmatched junction bases: 10. The CDR3 protein is CASSPILAGQYNEQFF. DNA of the CDR3: TGTGCCAGCAGCCCAATCCTAGCGGGGCAATACAATGAGCAGTTCTTC.

This clonotype was detected ten times or more. This chain uses TRBV29-1 with TRBJ2-7, with 9 nucleotides matching TRBD2. CDR3 length equals 13 residues. J gave up 3 bases and V 2 bases, and 2 bases lay outside the gene matches. Looked up from germline, CDR1 is SQVTM and CDR2 is ANQGSEA. The CDR3 reads CSVELAGYYEQYF. The CDR3 coding sequence is TGCAGCGTTGAACTAGCGGGGTACTACGAGCAGTACTTC.

The chain employs TRBV5-1 and TRBJ2-6, with 8 bases matching TRBD1. Germline CDR1 SGHRS, CDR2 YFSETQ. V gave up 2 bases and J gave up 2 bases; unmatched junction bases: 6. The CDR3 is 17 residues long. CDR3 region: CASSFGDRGTGANVLTF. CDR3 nucleotide sequence: TGCGCCAGCAGCTTTGGCGACAGGGGTACTGGGGCCAACGTCCTGACTTTC.

The chain recombines TRBV19 with TRBJ2-2; D is uncertain. With 4 bases removed from V and 4 bases from J, the gap between germline ends came to 19 bases. CDR1 is LNHDA and CDR2 is SQIVND in the germline V gene (reference sequence). CDR3 length equals 17 residues. CDR3 DNA: TGTGCCAGTAGTAAGAGGTCCGGGCACGCGAGCACCGGGGAGCTGTTTTTT. It translates to CASSKRSGHASTGELFF.

The sample holds a few counts of this clonotype. The chain recombines TRBV11-2 with TRBJ1-6, with a weak D call TRBD1 (6 bases). The V gene's germline CDR1 is SGHAT and CDR2 FQNNGV. The CDR3 length is 14 residues. Trimming stripped 3 bases from V and 4 bases from J, with 7 bases between. For the CDR3, the DNA is TGTGCCAGCAGCTTCCAGGGGTATAATTCACCCCTCCACTTT. Amino acids: CASSFQGYNSPLHF.

The chain recombines TRBV6-1 with TRBJ1-1; 9 bases agree with TRBD1. CDR3 length equals 14 residues. V lost 6 bases, J lost 10 bases, and 12 bases stayed unmatched. The germline V gene encodes CDR1 MNHNS and CDR2 SASEGT. CDR3 DNA sequence: TGTGCCAGCAGACCGGGACAGGGCGTCATGCGAGCTTTCTTT. It specifies CASRPGQGVMRAFF.

This chain connects TRBV20-1 to TRBJ2-4; no clear D. The DNA end is a closer match to TRBJ2-7, so the J assignment may be wrong. CDR1 and CDR2 (germline): DFQATT, SNEGSKA (reference sequence). The CDR3 has 14 amino acids. The CDR3 nucleotides read TGCAGTGCCATCCTCGGAGCCTTACTCTACGAGCAGTACTTC. The encoded protein is CSAILGALLYEQYF.

This chain joins TRBV7-2 and TRBJ2-1; D perhaps matches TRBD1 (5 bases). This CDR3 region has 14 residues. CDR1 and CDR2 from the germline V gene are SGHTA and FQGNSA. Trimming removed 2 bases at V and 7 bases at J, with 12 bases between. DNA for the CDR3: TGTGCCAGCAGCTTACGGGCAGGGCAAAATGAGCAGTTCTTC. This codes for CASSLRAGQNEQFF.

A few counts support this clonotype. The chain uses TRBV14 and TRBJ2-5; a possible D gene is TRBD2 (5 bases). The CDR3 has 14 amino acids. The V end was cut by 6 bases, the J end by 2 bases, with 13 bases between. CDR1 is SGHDN, CDR2 FVKESK, per germline. CDR3 region: CASSRAVSQETQYF. The CDR3, as DNA: TGTGCCAGCAGTCGAGCGGTGTCGCAAGAGACCCAGTACTTC.

A few counts support this clonotype. The chain combines TRBV4-2 with TRBJ2-1; D is uncertain. The CDR3 is 11 amino acids. The V gene's germline CDR1 is LGHNA and CDR2 YNFKEQ. Trimming pared 2 bases from V and 7 bases from J, leaving 3 bases between. The CDR3 DNA is TGTGCCAGCAGCCAAACTAATGAGCAGTTCTTC. Encoded protein: CASSQTNEQFF.

The sample holds a few counts of this clonotype. This chain connects TRBV25-1 to TRBJ2-2; D remains unclear. The CDR3 runs 16 residues. CDR1 and CDR2 (germline): MGHDK, SYGVNS. V was trimmed by 3 bases and J by 4 bases, leaving 15 bases between them. The CDR3: CASSDFADLFTGELFF. The CDR3 DNA follows: TGTGCCAGCAGTGATTTCGCGGATCTCTTCACCGGGGAGCTGTTTTTT.

The chain joins TRBV11-3 to TRBJ2-1, with D unclear. The CDR3 has 12 residues. Germline-derived CDR1 and CDR2 are SGHNT and YENEEA. The ends were cut back, 3 bases at V and 7 bases at J, with 7 bases in the middle. The CDR3 protein is CASSFIDNEQFF. DNA of the CDR3: TGTGCCAGCAGCTTCATAGATAATGAGCAGTTCTTC.

The chain carries TRBV29-1 and TRBJ2-2, with unresolved D. Germline assignment: CDR1 SQVTM and CDR2 ANQGSEA. The V and J ends lost 7 bases and 5 bases respectively, with 8 bases between them. The CDR3 runs to 11 residues. CDR3 loop: CSAGFTGELFF. CDR3 bases: TGCAGCGCAGGATTTACCGGGGAGCTGTTTTTT.

This clonotype was observed a few times. The gene calls are TRBV12-3 or TRBV12-4 and TRBJ2-7; D might be TRBD1 (6 bases). This CDR3 spans 15 amino acids. Trimming removed 5 bases from V and 2 bases from J, with 16 bases in between. CDR3 protein: CASSPLGHPTYEQYF. DNA for the CDR3: TGTGCCAGCAGTCCCTTGGGACACCCTACCTACGAGCAGTACTTC.

This clonotype was observed at least ten times. The genes are TRBV7-9 and TRBJ2-5, with D maybe TRBD2 (5 bases). Germline V CDR1 and CDR2: SEHNR, FQNEAQ (reference sequence). CDR3 size: 13 residues. Trimming shortened V by 5 bases and J by 4 bases, and 11 bases separated the two germline ends. This CDR3 is CASSRQGRETQYF. CDR3 DNA: TGTGCCAGCAGCCGTCAAGGGAGAGAGACCCAGTACTTC.

This chain links TRBV4-2 with TRBJ1-6, with no clear D. The CDR3 is made up of 13 amino acids. V shed 1 base and J shed 8 bases, with 6 bases lying between them. The germline gives CDR1 LGHNA, CDR2 YNFKEQ. This CDR3 reads CASSQGEDSPLHF. CDR3 bases: TGTGCCAGCAGCCAAGGGGAGGATTCACCCCTCCACTTT.

The J gene is TRBJ2-3, the V gene TRBV19; the D gene could be TRBD1 or TRBD2 (6 bases each). V dropped 3 bases and J dropped 4 bases, with 17 bases sitting between them. CDR1 is LNHDA and CDR2 is SQIVND in the germline V gene (reference sequence). The CDR3 contains 16 residues. This chain's CDR3 is CASSIHGGQGPDTQYF. CDR3 nucleotide sequence: TGTGCCAGTAGTATTCATGGGGGGCAGGGCCCAGATACGCAGTATTTT. Full variable domain (missing parts from reference TRBV19 and TRBJ2-3): DGGITQSPKYLFRKEGQNVTLSCEQNLNHDAMYWYRQDPGQGLRLIYYSQIVNDFQKGDIAEGYSVSREKKESFPLTVTSAQKNPTAFYLCASSIHGGQGPDTQYFGPGTRLTVL.

This sequence joins TRBV5-1 and TRBJ2-1, with 13 bases lining up with TRBD2. Germline V gives CDR1 SGHRS, CDR2 YFSETQ. Trimming took 4 bases from V and 7 from J; bases not matched to a gene: 20. The CDR3 consists of 20 residues. CDR3 DNA sequence: TGCGCCAGCAGCGGGTTCCCTCTCGTGACTAGCGGGGGGTCCGGAAATGAGCAGTTCTTC. This encodes CASSGFPLVTSGGSGNEQFF. The full variable domain, with the rest looked up from reference TRBV5-1 and TRBJ2-1, is KAGVTQTPRYLIKTRGQQVTLSCSPISGHRSVSWYQQTPGQGLQFLFEYFSETQRNKGNFPGRFSGRQFSNSRSEMNVSTLELGDSALYLCASSGFPLVTSGGSGNEQFFGPGTRLTVL.

The CDR3 here is CASSLAQPGGPEQYF. The DNA for the CDR3 is TGTGCCAGCAGCTTAGCCCAACCGGGGGGCCCCGAGCAGTACTTC. The chain recombines TRBV7-2 with TRBJ2-7; D might be TRBD2 (7 bases). Germline-derived CDR1 and CDR2 are SGHTA and FQGNSA. V was shortened by 0 bases and J by 6 bases, with 15 bases between the two germline ends. There are 15 residues in the CDR3.

This chain links TRBV4-3 with TRBJ2-7; tentative D call: TRBD1 (5 bases). Looked up from germline, CDR1 is LGHNA and CDR2 is YSLEER. V dropped 4 bases and J dropped 6 bases, with 22 bases sitting between them. There are 16 residues in the CDR3. CDR3 sequence (DNA): TGCGCCAGCAGCCGGAGTTCAGGGTGGGGTCAAGGCGAGCAGTACTTC. This translates into CASSRSSGWGQGEQYF.

This chain links TRBV10-3 with TRBJ2-3, with 7 bases fitting TRBD1. CDR3 length: 15 amino acids. The germline V gene encodes CDR1 ENHRY and CDR2 SYGVKD. Trimming cost V 3 bases and J 0 bases; bases outside gene matches: 3. CDR3 nucleotides: TGTGCCATCAGTGATCTGGGACAGAGCACAGATACGCAGTATTTT. This encodes CAISDLGQSTDTQYF.

Comments on this clonotype: Compared with germline, one end of the junction differs, possibly owing to a read error. This chain joins TRBV9 and TRBJ2-3, with 8 nucleotides matching TRBD1. The germline gives CDR1 SGDLS, CDR2 YYNGEE. The CDR3 is 14 amino acids. The CDR3 sequence: CASSGGQGPETQYF. In DNA, the CDR3 is TGTGCCAGCAGCGGCGGACAGGGCCCAGAGACGCAGTATTTT.

Turning to this clonotype: One junction end does not reproduce the germline sequence, and a read error may be involved. This rearrangement joins TRBV10-3 to TRBJ1-2; TRBD1 matches at 7 bases. Per the germline V gene, CDR1 is ENHRY and CDR2 is SYGVKD. The CDR3 length is 14 residues. The CDR3: CAISEAGGNYGYTF. DNA for the CDR3: TGCGCCATCAGTGAGGCAGGGGGAAACTATGGCTACACCTTC.

This clonotype was counted a single time. The DNA for the CDR3 is TGCAGTGCTAGAGATTCGGCACTCCGGGGGCAAGGCGGGGAGCTGTTTTTT. Its translation: CSARDSALRGQGGELFF. V and J are TRBV20-1 and TRBJ2-2; D possibly matches TRBD1 or TRBD2 (6 bases each). This CDR3 is built from 17 residues. V was pared by 0 bases and J by 7 bases, with 21 bases between. Looked up from germline, CDR1 is DFQATT and CDR2 is SNEGSKA (reference sequence).

The sample holds many counts of this clonotype. This rearrangement joins TRBV6-2 or TRBV6-3 to TRBJ2-5; no clear D gene. From germline, CDR1 is MNHEY and CDR2 SVGEGT. This CDR3 is built from 17 residues. The germline V and J ends were trimmed by 4 bases and 0 bases, with 18 bases remaining between them. DNA for the CDR3: TGTGCCAGCAGTTTCACCTCCGGACGGGCAGACCAAGAGACCCAGTACTTC. Its translation is CASSFTSGRADQETQYF.